The clone carrying this T cell receptor beta chain was seen once. This sample was included in a study of blood T cell repertoires in COVID-19. Study in general: Whether acute or convalescent, the COVID-19 samples came from the United States, Italy and Spain. T cells, B-cell-depleted T cells, or PBMCs supplied cDNA or gDNA.

CDR3 length equals 14 residues. Looked up from germline, CDR1 is MGHDK and CDR2 is SYGVNS. Trimming took off 8 bases at V and 1 base at J, with 14 bases between the two ends. In the original processing: Estimates of nucleated cell counts were drawn from the amplification of reference gene primers. The method was immunoSEQ multiplex PCR; TCRdb's version includes in-frame clones alone and lacks a portion of them. D and trimming come from the DNA, and the V and J calls and clone size come from that table. The sample lists approximately 130,000 clones; over 70% were seen once. The receptor's source is a man older than 75 with acute or convalescent COVID-19. Sequencing was performed on peripheral blood. The chain has TRBV25-1 and TRBJ1-1, with a weak D call TRBD1 (5 bases). The CDR3, as DNA: TGTGCCAGCGGCGATCTGGGGCCGAACACTGAAGCTTTCTTT. Protein: CASGDLGPNTEAFF.